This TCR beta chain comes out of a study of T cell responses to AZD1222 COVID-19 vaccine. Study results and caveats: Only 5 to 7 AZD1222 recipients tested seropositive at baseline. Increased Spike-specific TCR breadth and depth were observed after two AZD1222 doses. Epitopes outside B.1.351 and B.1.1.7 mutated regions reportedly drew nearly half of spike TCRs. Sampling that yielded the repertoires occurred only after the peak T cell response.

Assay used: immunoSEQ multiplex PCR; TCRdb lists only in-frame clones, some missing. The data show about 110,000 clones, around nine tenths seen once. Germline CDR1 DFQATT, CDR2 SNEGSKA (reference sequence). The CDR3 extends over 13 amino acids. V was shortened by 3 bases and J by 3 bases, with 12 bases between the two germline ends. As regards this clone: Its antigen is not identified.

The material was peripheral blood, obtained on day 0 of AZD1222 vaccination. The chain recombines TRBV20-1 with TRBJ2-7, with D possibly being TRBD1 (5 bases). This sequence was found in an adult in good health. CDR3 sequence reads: CSASYQGGYEQYF. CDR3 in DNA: TGCAGTGCTAGTTACCAGGGTGGCTACGAGCAGTACTTC.